This section outlines one TCR beta chain sequence together with its context. Trimming took 5 bases from V and 0 from J, leaving 14 bases between them. CDR1 and CDR2 from the germline V gene are LGHNA and YNFKEQ. The CDR3 extends over 15 amino acids. The treatment: preoperative locoregional IRX-2 cytokine immunotherapy. Patients received preoperative, locoregional IRX-2 cytokine immunotherapy in a phase Ib study. The sample belongs to a study of preoperative IRX-2 immunotherapy in early breast cancer. Sequencing was performed with immunoSEQ multiplex PCR; in TCRdb, only in-frame clones are kept and a portion is missing. The repertoire holds approximately 30,000 clones, with over 90% as singletons.

V is TRBV4-2 and J is TRBJ2-7; D not resolved. The sample was collected from a patient treated with IRX-2 immunotherapy. This receptor was obtained from a human donor with breast cancer. This CDR3 is CASSAVPGSSYEQYF. CDR3 in DNA: TGTGCCAGCAGCGCAGTTCCGGGTTCCTCCTACGAGCAGTACTTC.